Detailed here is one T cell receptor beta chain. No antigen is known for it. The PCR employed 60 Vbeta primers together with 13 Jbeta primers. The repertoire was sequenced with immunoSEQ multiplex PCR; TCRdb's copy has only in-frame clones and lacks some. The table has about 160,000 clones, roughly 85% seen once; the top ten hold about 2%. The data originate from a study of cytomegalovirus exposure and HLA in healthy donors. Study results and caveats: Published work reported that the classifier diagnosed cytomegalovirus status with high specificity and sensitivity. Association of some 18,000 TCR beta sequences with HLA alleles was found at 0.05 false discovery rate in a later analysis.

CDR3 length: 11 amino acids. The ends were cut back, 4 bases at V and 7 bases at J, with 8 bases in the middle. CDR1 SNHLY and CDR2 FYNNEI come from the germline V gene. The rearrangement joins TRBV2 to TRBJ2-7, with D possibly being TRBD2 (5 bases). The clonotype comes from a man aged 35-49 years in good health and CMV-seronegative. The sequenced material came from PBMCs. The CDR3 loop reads CASSVLAEQYF. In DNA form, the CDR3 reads TGTGCCAGCAGTGTCCTAGCTGAGCAGTACTTC.